The 24 T cell receptor beta chains below all came from one sample that was sequenced in a study of T-cell reconstitution after alpha-beta-depleted transplantation in children. During its preparation, the TCRbeta library received unique molecular identifiers. Using its own MiXCR run on the PCR reads, TCRdb lists one record per CDR3 protein. The sample includes approximately 500,000 distinct CDR3 sequences, 8% to 11% seen only once; the top ten take about 2%. The source was PBMCs, collected before TCRalphabeta/CD19-depleted stem cell transplant. The receptor source for this set is a child younger than 10 with inherited bone marrow failure, due to receive a stem cell transplant.

Only a few counts were recorded for this clonotype. The J gene is TRBJ2-1, the V gene TRBV6-5; 7 nucleotides align to TRBD2. This CDR3 spans 16 amino acids. Germline CDR1 and CDR2: MNHEY and SVGAGI. With V trimmed by 4 bases and J by 2 bases, 8 bases remained unmatched. The CDR3 bases are TGTGCCAGCAGTTTTCTCCGGGACTACCCCTACAATGAGCAGTTCTTC. Its protein is CASSFLRDYPYNEQFF.

This clonotype was observed a single time. This chain uses TRBV18 with TRBJ2-7; 8 positions match TRBD1. Germline V gene data show CDR1 as KGHSH and CDR2 as LQKENI. There are 14 residues in the CDR3. V was clipped by 6 bases and J by 5 bases; unmatched bases: 9. CDR3 loop: CASSSTDRDNEQYF. The CDR3 DNA reads TGTGCCAGCTCTTCGACGGACAGGGATAACGAGCAGTACTTC.

This clonotype showed up many times. The genes are TRBV5-5 and TRBJ2-1, with D maybe TRBD1 (5 bases). V was cut by 2 bases and J by 6 bases, with 12 bases left in between. This CDR3 contains 14 residues. Looked up from germline, CDR1 is SGHKS and CDR2 is YYEKEE (reference sequence). CDR3 in amino acids: CASSFGVGVNEQFF. CDR3 coding DNA: TGTGCCAGCAGCTTTGGTGTAGGGGTCAATGAGCAGTTCTTC. The variable domain in full, with the rest retrieved from reference TRBV5-5 and TRBJ2-1, is DAGVTQSPTHLIKTRGQQVTLRCSPISGHKSVSWYQQVLGQGPQFIFQYYEKEERGRGNFPDRFSARQFPNYSSELNVNALLLGDSALYLCASSFGVGVNEQFFGPGTRLTVL.

The chain recombines TRBV10-3 with TRBJ2-5, with a possible D match to TRBD1 (7 bases). Trimming took off 3 bases at V and 0 bases at J, with 8 bases between the two ends. Germline V gene sequence: CDR1 ENHRY, CDR2 SYGVKD. The CDR3 is 14 amino acids. The CDR3 DNA reads TGTGCCATCAGTGACAGGGGGGACCAAGAGACCCAGTACTTC. Amino acids: CAISDRGDQETQYF.

The V and J genes are TRBV28 and TRBJ2-7; D uncertain. This CDR3 contains 16 residues. Germline CDR1 MDHEN, CDR2 SYDVKM. V was pared by 6 bases and J by 2 bases, with 20 bases between. In nucleotides, the CDR3 is TGTGCCAGCAGCCCTGAAGGGCCGGCGGTACCCTACGAGCAGTACTTC. This translates into CASSPEGPAVPYEQYF.

This clonotype was counted between two and nine times. V is TRBV7-2 and J is TRBJ1-3; no clear D. Germline values: CDR1 SGHTA, CDR2 FQGNSA. The CDR3 length is 14 residues. Trimming stripped 0 bases from V and 8 bases from J, with 11 bases between. The CDR3 region has the DNA TGTGCCAGCAGCTTAGCGTTCTTGGGGTACACCATATATTTT. Translation gives CASSLAFLGYTIYF.

Many counts were recorded for this clonotype. The gene calls are TRBV2 and TRBJ2-7; no clear D. V was pared by 2 bases and J by 1 base, with 9 bases between. Germline CDR1 reads SNHLY; CDR2 reads FYNNEI. This CDR3 region has 14 residues. The CDR3 loop reads CASSEPNRSYEQYF. In DNA, the CDR3 is TGTGCCAGCAGTGAACCAAACAGATCCTACGAGCAGTACTTC.

This clonotype was observed at least ten times. The CDR3 bases are TGTGCCAGCAGCTTGCAGAAGGATACGCAGTATTTT. Amino acid sequence: CASSLQKDTQYF. The gene calls are TRBV11-2 and TRBJ2-3; no clear D. The CDR3 has 12 residues. From germline, CDR1 is SGHAT and CDR2 FQNNGV. Trimming took 3 bases from V and 6 from J, leaving 7 bases between them.

This clonotype was seen at least ten times. This sequence joins TRBV7-2 and TRBJ1-6; D perhaps matches TRBD1 (5 bases). The V gene's germline CDR1 is SGHTA and CDR2 FQGNSA. V lost 4 bases to trimming and J lost 3 bases, with 10 bases between them. This CDR3 has 15 amino acids. The CDR3 DNA sequence: TGTGCCAGCAGCTCCCTTGGGGGCTATAATTCACCCCTCCACTTT. Its translation: CASSSLGGYNSPLHF.

This clonotype was picked up many times. The chain links TRBV4-3 to TRBJ1-1; D unclear. The ends were cut back, 0 bases at V and 2 bases at J, with 7 bases in the middle. The CDR3 totals 14 residues. Per the germline V gene, CDR1 is LGHNA and CDR2 is YSLEER. Here the CDR3 reads CASSQELSNTEAFF. For the CDR3, the DNA is TGCGCCAGCAGCCAAGAACTGTCTAACACTGAAGCTTTCTTT.

This clonotype has ten or more counts. The chain employs TRBV10-3 and TRBJ2-7; 7 bases map to TRBD1. The CDR3 runs to 14 residues. After removal of 5 bases from V and 7 bases from J, the junction contained 11 bases not matched to a gene. Looked up from germline, CDR1 is ENHRY and CDR2 is SYGVKD. Here the CDR3 DNA reads TGTGCCATCAGTTCGGTCCAGGGGGTTCATGAGCAGTACTTC. Its translation is CAISSVQGVHEQYF.

This clonotype showed up many times. CDR3 in amino acids: CATSDGTVCNEQFF. For the CDR3, the DNA is TGTGCCACCAGTGATGGGACAGTATGCAATGAGCAGTTCTTC. The chain joins TRBV24-1 to TRBJ2-1; 7 nucleotides match TRBD1. Germline V CDR1 and CDR2: KGHDR, SFDVKD. This CDR3 spans 14 amino acids. V was clipped by 3 bases and J by 6 bases; unmatched bases: 4.

The sample holds many counts of this clonotype. This chain uses TRBV7-9 with TRBJ2-3; no firm D call. The CDR3 is 12 amino acids. Germline lookup yields CDR1 SEHNR and CDR2 FQNEAQ (reference sequence). V was trimmed by 5 bases and J by 4 bases, leaving 7 bases between them. CDR3 sequence reads: CASSHRPDTQYF. CDR3 coding DNA: TGTGCCAGCAGCCACCGACCAGATACGCAGTATTTT.

This clonotype showed up just once. A much larger clone lies a single base off, so this may be a read error. The chain uses TRBV7-2 and TRBJ2-7; TRBD2 matches 9 bases. After removal of 0 bases from V and 2 bases from J, the junction contained 5 bases not matched to a gene. This CDR3 comprises 16 residues. Germline V gene lookup returns CDR1 SGHTA and CDR2 FQGNSA. The CDR3 is CASSLALAGSTYEQYF. CDR3 DNA: TGTGCCAGCAGCTTAGCTCTAGCGGGATCTACCTACGAGCAGTACTTC.

This clonotype showed up just a few times. A read error may produce the germline difference seen at one junction end. The chain has TRBV7-7 and TRBJ2-5, with D hard to call. The CDR3 length is 13 residues. Germline CDR1 is SSHAT and CDR2 is FNYEAQ (reference sequence). The CDR3 protein is CASSPILLETQYF. DNA of the CDR3: TGTGCTAGCAGCCCGATACTCCTGGAGACCCAGTACTTC.

At least ten counts were recorded for this clonotype. This chain links TRBV15 with TRBJ2-5; 9 bases match TRBD2. CDR3 length: 15 amino acids. CDR1 and CDR2 from the germline V gene are LNHNV and YYDKDF (reference sequence). After removal of 3 bases from V and 3 bases from J, the junction contained 5 bases not matched to a gene. CDR3 coding DNA: TGTGCCACCAGCAGCTCTAGCGGGGCTAAAGAGACCCAGTACTTC. Protein sequence: CATSSSSGAKETQYF.

Of note for this clonotype: This may come from a read error, since a much larger clone is one base off. V is TRBV12-3 or TRBV12-4 and J is TRBJ1-2; TRBD1 matches at 9 bases. V was clipped by 2 bases and J by 3 bases; unmatched bases: 4. The CDR3 length is 15 residues. The CDR3 protein is CASSLRTGVDYGYTF. In DNA form, the CDR3 reads TGTGCCAGCAGTTTAAGGACAGGGGTCGACTATGGCTACACCTTC.

At least ten counts were recorded for this clonotype. The chain employs TRBV5-4 and TRBJ2-2, with 10 bases fitting TRBD2. The germline V gene encodes CDR1 SGHNT and CDR2 YYREEE (reference sequence). The CDR3 is 17 amino acids. The junction had 10 bases not matched to a gene; V was cut back by 4 bases and J by 4 bases. CDR3 protein: CASSPQLAGYGTGELFF. The CDR3 region has the DNA TGTGCCAGCAGCCCCCAACTAGCGGGATATGGCACCGGGGAGCTGTTTTTT.

This clonotype was seen ten or more times. The rearrangement uses TRBV3-1 and TRBJ1-1; no clear D. This CDR3 is built from 12 residues. Trimming left V 4 bases short and J 5 bases short, with 8 bases between. Germline loops: CDR1 LGHDT, CDR2 YNNKEL (reference sequence). CDR3 amino acids: CASSLGRTEAFF. The CDR3 bases are TGTGCCAGCAGCCTGGGCCGGACTGAAGCTTTCTTT.

Ten or more counts support this clonotype. CDR3 protein: CASSLAGTGINEQYF. The CDR3, as DNA: TGTGCCAGCAGCTTGGCCGGGACAGGGATAAACGAGCAGTACTTC. This chain joins TRBV7-2 and TRBJ2-7, with 9 bases aligning to TRBD1. J was trimmed by 5 bases and V by 3 bases; bases with no gene match: 8. This CDR3 is 15 amino acids long. The germline gives CDR1 SGHTA, CDR2 FQGNSA. Full variable domain (outside the CDR3, taken from reference TRBV7-2 and TRBJ2-7): GAGVSQSPSNKVTEKGKDVELRCDPISGHTALYWYRQSLGQGLEFLIYFQGNSAPDKSGLPSDRFSAERTGGSVSTLTIQRTQQEDSAVYLCASSLAGTGINEQYFGPGTRLTVT.

This clonotype was seen repeatedly, ten times or more. The gene calls are TRBV11-2 and TRBJ2-1; 9 bases match TRBD2. The J segment lost 1 base and the V segment lost 1 base, leaving 11 bases of the junction unmatched. CDR1 and CDR2 from the germline V gene are SGHAT and FQNNGV. CDR3 length: 19 amino acids. The CDR3 coding sequence is TGTGCCAGCAGCTTAGTGGTAGCGGGAGCCACAATGTCCTACAATGAGCAGTTCTTC. It translates to CASSLVVAGATMSYNEQFF.

This clonotype showed up many times. V usage is TRBV5-5 and J usage is TRBJ2-2; D is ambiguous. Germline values: CDR1 SGHKS, CDR2 YYEKEE (reference sequence). The CDR3 contains 16 residues. Trimming shortened V by 2 bases and J by 3 bases, and 14 bases separated the two germline ends. In DNA form, the CDR3 reads TGTGCCAGCAGCTTAATGAGACCTCGGTACACCGGGGAGCTGTTTTTT. Translated, it gives CASSLMRPRYTGELFF.

The genes are TRBV12-3 or TRBV12-4 and TRBJ1-2, with 8 positions matching TRBD1. The V gene end was trimmed by 4 bases and the J gene end by 4 bases; junction bases not matched to a gene: 8. This CDR3 is built from 15 residues. CDR3 sequence reads: CASSSNSGGFYGYTF. The CDR3 DNA reads as TGTGCCAGCAGTTCCAATTCAGGGGGCTTCTATGGCTACACCTTC.

This clonotype was seen at least ten times. This chain links TRBV12-3 or TRBV12-4 with TRBJ2-1; TRBD1 matches 7 bases. With 1 base clipped from V and 3 bases from J, the junction kept 3 bases outside the gene matches. The CDR3 has 15 amino acids. CDR3: CASSLGGQVYNEQFF. CDR3 sequence (DNA): TGTGCCAGCAGTTTAGGAGGACAGGTCTACAATGAGCAGTTCTTC.